Below are 27 T cell receptor beta chains sequenced from a single sample in a study of blood T cell repertoires in COVID-19. The protocol was immunoSEQ multiplex PCR, while the TCRdb copy is restricted to in-frame clones and leaves out a portion. The top ten clones hold approximately 30% of a sample with tens of thousands of clones, about nine tenths of them seen once. The sequenced sample was peripheral blood. Receptors were obtained from a woman aged 70-85 years with active COVID-19.

This clone was seen just once. This chain uses TRBV18 with TRBJ2-5; D is ambiguous. This CDR3 is 12 amino acids long. Germline V lookup: CDR1 KGHSH, CDR2 LQKENI. The V end was cut by 2 bases, the J end by 3 bases, with 4 bases between. The CDR3 DNA reads as TGTGCCAGCTCACCAACTAAAGAGACCCAGTACTTC. It specifies CASSPTKETQYF.

The CDR3 sequence is CASSAGTSSDTQYF. The CDR3 nucleotides are TGTGCCAGCAGCGCCGGGACTAGCTCAGATACGCAGTATTTT. The chain joins TRBV3-1 (or the pseudogene TRBV3-2) to TRBJ2-3, with TRBD2 matching over 9 bases. CDR1 LGHDT and CDR2 YNNKEL come from the germline V gene (reference sequence). The CDR3 runs 14 residues. V lost 5 bases to trimming and J lost 4 bases; unmatched junction nucleotides: 4.

This chain joins TRBV28 and TRBJ2-1; 10 bases are a match to TRBD2. V dropped 5 bases and J dropped 0; count of bases not matched to a gene: 7. This CDR3 spans 17 amino acids. Germline V gene sequence: CDR1 MDHEN, CDR2 SYDVKM. The CDR3 protein is CASSKLSGGISYNEQFF. The CDR3 nucleotides are TGTGCCAGCAGTAAACTTAGCGGGGGGATCTCCTACAATGAGCAGTTCTTC. The full variable domain, with the rest looked up from reference TRBV28 and TRBJ2-1, is DVKVTQSSRYLVKRTGEKVFLECVQDMDHENMFWYRQDPGLGLRLIYFSYDVKMKEKGDIPEGYSVSREKKERFSLILESASTNQTSMYLCASSKLSGGISYNEQFFGPGTRLTVL.

Only a few counts were recorded for this clone. The chain carries TRBV6-5 and TRBJ1-2; 9 bases are shared with TRBD1. Looked up from germline, CDR1 is MNHEY and CDR2 is SVGAGI. V was pared by 2 bases and J by 5 bases, with 3 bases of the junction left unmatched. This CDR3 has 14 residues. CDR3 in amino acids: CASSYGTGFYGYTF. The CDR3, as DNA: TGTGCCAGCAGTTACGGGACAGGGTTTTATGGCTACACCTTC.

The genes are TRBV7-9 and TRBJ2-7, with D perhaps TRBD2 (5 bases). The CDR3 consists of 13 residues. V was trimmed by 3 bases and J by 4 bases, leaving 10 bases between them. CDR1 is SEHNR, CDR2 FQNEAQ, per germline (reference sequence). The CDR3 coding sequence is TGTGCCAGCAGCTTTACTAGTCCATACGAGCAGTACTTC. Translating it yields CASSFTSPYEQYF.

This chain links TRBV5-4 with TRBJ2-7, with 8 nucleotides matching TRBD1. CDR3 size: 14 residues. Trimming removed 0 bases from V and 5 bases from J; junction bases left unmatched: 4. In germline, CDR1 is SGHNT, CDR2 YYREEE (reference sequence). CDR3 residues: CASSLDQGADEQYF. DNA for the CDR3: TGTGCCAGCAGCTTGGATCAGGGGGCGGACGAGCAGTACTTC.

The V call is TRBV6-5, the J call TRBJ2-7; 7 positions agree with TRBD1. The CDR3 loop spans 15 amino acids. With 10 bases clipped from V and 0 bases from J, the junction kept 12 bases outside the gene matches. The V gene's germline CDR1 is MNHEY and CDR2 SVGAGI. The CDR3 spells CAIGTWGQSSYEQYF. CDR3 in DNA: TGTGCCATCGGTACATGGGGACAGTCCTCCTACGAGCAGTACTTC.

The rearrangement joins TRBV12-3 or TRBV12-4 to TRBJ2-6; unclear D gene. V dropped 3 bases and J dropped 9 bases, with 9 bases sitting between them. The CDR3 runs 13 residues. The CDR3, as DNA: TGTGCCAGCAGTTTCTCCCAGTTCAACGTCCTGACTTTC. Protein product: CASSFSQFNVLTF.

The chain uses TRBV7-3 and TRBJ1-6, with D uncertain. V was pared by 2 bases and J by 5 bases, with 7 bases between. Germline V gives CDR1 SGHTA, CDR2 FQGTGA. The CDR3 covers 14 residues. CDR3 sequence: CASSLYRDNSPLHF. The DNA of the CDR3 is TGTGCCAGCAGCTTATACAGAGATAATTCACCCCTCCACTTT.

The J gene is TRBJ2-1, the V gene TRBV7-3; possible D gene TRBD2, 6 bases. Germline V gives CDR1 SGHTA, CDR2 FQGTGA. This CDR3 comprises 11 residues. V was shortened by 5 bases and J by 7 bases, with 6 bases between the two germline ends. The chain's CDR3 is CASSGGNEQFF. Here the CDR3 DNA reads TGTGCCAGCAGCGGAGGGAATGAGCAGTTCTTC.

The J gene is TRBJ2-4, the V gene TRBV7-2, with 12 bases aligning to TRBD2. J lost 7 bases, V lost 1 base, and 11 bases had no gene match. This CDR3 is 18 amino acids long. Germline lookup yields CDR1 SGHTA and CDR2 FQGNSA. The CDR3: CASSLVASGGALGNIQYF. The CDR3 nucleotides are TGTGCCAGCAGCTTAGTGGCTAGCGGGGGGGCCCTCGGTAACATTCAGTACTTC.

The chain is built from TRBV5-5 and TRBJ2-1, with a possible D match to TRBD2 (7 bases). This CDR3 is built from 15 residues. The V and J ends lost 4 bases and 6 bases respectively, with 17 bases between them. Looked up from germline, CDR1 is SGHKS and CDR2 is YYEKEE (reference sequence). Here the CDR3 reads CASSLLGGAGNEQFF. Here the CDR3 DNA reads TGTGCCAGCAGCCTCCTGGGGGGGGCCGGCAATGAGCAGTTCTTC.

The CDR3 DNA follows: TGTGCCAGCTCAGCGACAGGGCCCACTGAAGCTTTCTTT. Its translation: CASSATGPTEAFF. The chain uses TRBV18 and TRBJ1-1; 7 positions match TRBD1. This CDR3 spans 13 amino acids. Per germline, CDR1 KGHSH and CDR2 LQKENI. Trimming removed 5 bases from V and 4 bases from J; junction bases left unmatched: 4.

This clone was observed a single time. The chain is built from TRBV5-6 and TRBJ2-3; 11 bases align to TRBD2. This CDR3 is built from 19 residues. V lost 4 bases to trimming and J lost 6 bases; unmatched junction nucleotides: 19. Germline lookup yields CDR1 SGHDT and CDR2 YYEEEE. In nucleotides, the CDR3 is TGTGCCAGCAGCCTGGATTGGCTTGGTAGCGGGGGGGCCGCCGATACGCAGTATTTT. This codes for CASSLDWLGSGGAADTQYF. The full variable domain, its missing parts supplied by reference TRBV5-6 and TRBJ2-3, is DAGVTQSPTHLIKTRGQQVTLRCSPKSGHDTVSWYQQALGQGPQFIFQYYEEEERQRGNFPDRFSGHQFPNYSSELNVNALLLGDSALYLCASSLDWLGSGGAADTQYFGPGTRLTVL.

The chain uses TRBV5-4 and TRBJ1-6; possible D gene TRBD1, 6 bases. This CDR3 region has 14 residues. Trimming removed 4 bases from V and 11 bases from J, with 16 bases in between. The V gene's germline CDR1 is SGHNT and CDR2 YYREEE (reference sequence). The CDR3 loop reads CASSPQGPLTPLHF. For the CDR3, the DNA is TGTGCCAGCAGCCCCCAGGGGCCGCTGACACCCCTCCACTTT. The entire variable domain, with the rest obtained from reference TRBV5-4 and TRBJ1-6, is as follows: ETGVTQSPTHLIKTRGQQVTLRCSSQSGHNTVSWYQQALGQGPQFIFQYYREEENGRGNFPPRFSGLQFPNYSSELNVNALELDDSALYLCASSPQGPLTPLHFGNGTRLTVT.

The gene calls are TRBV11-3 and TRBJ2-3, with 7 bases aligning to TRBD2. V shed 5 bases, J shed 3 bases, and the junction held 11 bases outside the gene matches. The CDR3 consists of 16 residues. Germline assignment: CDR1 SGHNT and CDR2 YENEEA. Written as DNA, the CDR3 is TGTGCCAGCAGCCTAGGGGAGGGTGATGGGACAGATACGCAGTATTTT. Amino acids: CASSLGEGDGTDTQYF.

This chain uses TRBV18 with TRBJ1-4; weak D call: TRBD1 (5 bases). The germline CDR1 and CDR2 sequences are KGHSH and LQKENI. The V end lost 0 bases, the J end lost 7 bases, and 12 bases lay between the germline ends. CDR3 length: 15 residues. The CDR3 DNA reads TGTGCCAGCTCACCACCGTTCAGGGATGGTGAAAAACTGTTTTTT. Translated, it gives CASSPPFRDGEKLFF.

To note about this clone: The sample contains more than one DNA sequence encoding this CDR3. This chain uses TRBV2 with TRBJ2-7; the D gene is possibly TRBD2 (6 bases). The CDR3 runs to 12 residues. The V gene's germline CDR1 is SNHLY and CDR2 FYNNEI. V shed 8 bases and J shed 2 bases, with 10 bases lying between them. The CDR3, as DNA: TGTGCCAGCCGCGGGGCAGCCTACGAGCAGTACTTC. Translation gives CASRGAAYEQYF.

The rearrangement joins TRBV3-1 (or the pseudogene TRBV3-2) to TRBJ2-3; 8 bases line up with TRBD2. Germline-derived CDR1 and CDR2 are LGHDT and YNNKEL (reference sequence). CDR3 length equals 18 residues. Germline trimming cut 1 base from V and 4 bases from J; bases unmatched to any gene: 13. The CDR3 reads CASSQAETKSGGPDTQYF. CDR3 nucleotides: TGTGCCAGCAGCCAAGCAGAAACAAAGAGCGGGGGCCCAGATACGCAGTATTTT.

The chain links TRBV2 to TRBJ2-4, with a tentative D call TRBD1 (5 bases). Looked up from germline, CDR1 is SNHLY and CDR2 is FYNNEI. The V and J ends lost 5 bases and 1 base respectively, with 9 bases between them. This CDR3 region has 14 residues. This chain's CDR3 is CASSTQGAKNIQYF. CDR3 nucleotide sequence: TGTGCCAGCAGTACCCAGGGTGCCAAAAACATTCAGTACTTC.

The chain combines TRBV5-1 with TRBJ2-1, with D tentatively TRBD2 (7 bases). Per germline, CDR1 SGHRS and CDR2 YFSETQ. The V end lost 3 bases, the J end lost 3 bases, and 19 bases lay between the germline ends. This CDR3 is 17 amino acids long. The CDR3 bases are TGCGCCAGCAGCTCCCCTCGGGGGGCAGGAAGCTACAATGAGCAGTTCTTC. This gives the protein CASSSPRGAGSYNEQFF.

V and J are TRBV9 and TRBJ1-2; a weak D match, TRBD1 (6 bases). The CDR3 totals 13 residues. Deletions cut 0 bases from V and 8 bases from J, with 11 bases between. Per the germline V gene, CDR1 is SGDLS and CDR2 is YYNGEE. CDR3 coding DNA: TGTGCCAGCAGCGTAGATTGGGGGCAGGGCTACACCTTC. It specifies CASSVDWGQGYTF.

This chain joins TRBV9 and TRBJ2-7, with TRBD1 matching 7 bases. V shed 4 bases and J 2 bases; nucleotides not matched to a gene: 6. This CDR3 has 14 amino acids. Per germline, CDR1 SGDLS and CDR2 YYNGEE. CDR3 sequence reads: CASSFQGDPYEQYF. CDR3 nucleotide sequence: TGTGCCAGCAGCTTTCAGGGGGATCCCTACGAGCAGTACTTC. The entire variable domain, with the rest obtained from reference TRBV9 and TRBJ2-7, is as follows: DSGVTQTPKHLITATGQRVTLRCSPRSGDLSVYWYQQSLDQGLQFLIQYYNGEERAKGNILERFSAQQFPDLHSELNLSSLELGDSALYFCASSFQGDPYEQYFGPGTRLTVT.

The chain has TRBV24-1 and TRBJ2-3; TRBD1 is a possible D gene (6 bases). V was pared by 3 bases and J by 3 bases, with 9 bases between. This CDR3 is built from 14 residues. Germline loops: CDR1 KGHDR, CDR2 SFDVKD. This chain's CDR3 is CATSDTGLTDTQYF. CDR3 bases: TGTGCCACCAGTGATACAGGGTTAACAGATACGCAGTATTTT.

This clone was detected once. The rearrangement joins TRBV5-1 to TRBJ1-6; a weak D match, TRBD1 (6 bases). Germline values: CDR1 SGHRS, CDR2 YFSETQ. The length of the CDR3 is 17 residues. V dropped 4 bases and J dropped 0 bases, with 14 bases sitting between them. CDR3 bases: TGCGCCAGCAGCCAGGGGAGGGGCTTCTCCTATAATTCACCCCTCCACTTT. Translated, it gives CASSQGRGFSYNSPLHF.

V gene TRBV4-2 combines with J gene TRBJ2-1, with TRBD2 matching over 11 bases. The CDR3 length is 17 residues. Germline values: CDR1 LGHNA, CDR2 YNFKEQ. V lost 2 bases to trimming and J lost 2 bases; unmatched junction nucleotides: 5. CDR3 region: CASSQTLSGGAYNEQFF. The CDR3 DNA is TGTGCCAGCAGCCAAACACTTAGCGGGGGGGCCTACAATGAGCAGTTCTTC.

This clone was counted between two and nine times. In DNA form, the CDR3 reads TGTGCAAGTCGCTTTTGGGCATCAACAAACCCTCGGCATTTT. Amino acids: CASRFWASTNPRHF. This chain joins TRBV12-2 and TRBJ1-5; TRBD1 is the table's D call and was not checked against the DNA. TRBV12-2 is deemed a pseudogene. The CDR3 runs 14 residues.